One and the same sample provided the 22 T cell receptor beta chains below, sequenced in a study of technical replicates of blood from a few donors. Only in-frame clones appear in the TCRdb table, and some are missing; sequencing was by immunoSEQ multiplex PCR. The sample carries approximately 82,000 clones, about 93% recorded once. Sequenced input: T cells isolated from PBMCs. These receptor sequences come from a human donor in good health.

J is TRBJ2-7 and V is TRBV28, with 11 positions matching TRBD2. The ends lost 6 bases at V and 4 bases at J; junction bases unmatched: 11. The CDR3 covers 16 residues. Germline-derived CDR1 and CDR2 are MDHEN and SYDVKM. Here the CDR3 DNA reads TGTGCCAGCAGCCCAAACCACGGGACTAGCGGATACGAGCAGTACTTC. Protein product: CASSPNHGTSGYEQYF.

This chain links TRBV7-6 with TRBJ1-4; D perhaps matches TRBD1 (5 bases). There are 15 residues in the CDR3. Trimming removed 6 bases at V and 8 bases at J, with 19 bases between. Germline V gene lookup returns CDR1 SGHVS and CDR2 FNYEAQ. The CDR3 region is CASSSTGGLLEKLFF. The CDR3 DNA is TGTGCCAGCAGTAGCACGGGGGGTCTACTCGAAAAACTGTTTTTT.

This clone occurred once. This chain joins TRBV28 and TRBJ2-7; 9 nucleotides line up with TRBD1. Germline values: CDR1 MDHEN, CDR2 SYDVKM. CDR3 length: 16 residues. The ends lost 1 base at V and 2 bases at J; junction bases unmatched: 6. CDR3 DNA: TGTGCCAGCAGTTTATTGGGACAGGGTTACACCTACGAGCAGTACTTC. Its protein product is CASSLLGQGYTYEQYF.

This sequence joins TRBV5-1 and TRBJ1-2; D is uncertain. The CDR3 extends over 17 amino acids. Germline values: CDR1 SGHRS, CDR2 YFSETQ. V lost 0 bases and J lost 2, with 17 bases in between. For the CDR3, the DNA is TGCGCCAGCAGCTTGGCCCTTCTGCCTACTACCAACTATGGCTACACCTTC. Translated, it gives CASSLALLPTTNYGYTF. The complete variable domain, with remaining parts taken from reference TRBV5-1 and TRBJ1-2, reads KAGVTQTPRYLIKTRGQQVTLSCSPISGHRSVSWYQQTPGQGLQFLFEYFSETQRNKGNFPGRFSGRQFSNSRSEMNVSTLELGDSALYLCASSLALLPTTNYGYTFGSGTRLTVV.

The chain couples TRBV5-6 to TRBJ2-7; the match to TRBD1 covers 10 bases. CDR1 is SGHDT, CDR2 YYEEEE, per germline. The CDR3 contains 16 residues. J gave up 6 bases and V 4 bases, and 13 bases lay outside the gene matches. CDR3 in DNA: TGTGCCAGCAGCCCCAAACCGGGACAGGGGCGAGGCGAGCAGTACTTC. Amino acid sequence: CASSPKPGQGRGEQYF.

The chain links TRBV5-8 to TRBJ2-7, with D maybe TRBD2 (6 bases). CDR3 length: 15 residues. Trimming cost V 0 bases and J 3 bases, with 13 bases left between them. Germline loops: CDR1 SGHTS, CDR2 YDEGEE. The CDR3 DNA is TGTGCCAGCAGCTTGGCCGCGGGGCTAAGCTACGAGCAGTACTTC. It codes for CASSLAAGLSYEQYF.

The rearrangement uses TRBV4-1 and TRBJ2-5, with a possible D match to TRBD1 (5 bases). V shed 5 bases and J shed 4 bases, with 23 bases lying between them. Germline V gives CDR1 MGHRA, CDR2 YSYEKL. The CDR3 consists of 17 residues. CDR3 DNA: TGCGCCAGCAGCTTGCTACCCAAGGGGCAGCTAGTAGAGACCCAGTACTTC. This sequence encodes CASSLLPKGQLVETQYF.

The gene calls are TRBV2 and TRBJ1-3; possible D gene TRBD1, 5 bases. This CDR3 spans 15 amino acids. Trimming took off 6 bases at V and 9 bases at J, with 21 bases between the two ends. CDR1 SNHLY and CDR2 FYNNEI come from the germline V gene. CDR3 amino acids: CASRPRQPVLGTIYF. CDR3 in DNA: TGTGCCAGCAGGCCCAGACAGCCCGTCCTTGGCACCATATATTTT.

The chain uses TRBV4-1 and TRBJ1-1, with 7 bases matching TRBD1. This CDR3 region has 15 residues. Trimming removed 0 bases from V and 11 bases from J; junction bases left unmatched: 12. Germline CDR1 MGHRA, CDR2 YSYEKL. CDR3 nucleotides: TGCGCCAGCAGCCAAGATCTGACAGGGTGGATAGAGGCTTTCTTT. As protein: CASSQDLTGWIEAFF.

The CDR3 region has the DNA TGTGCCAGCAGTTTCTTTTCTGGGGCCAACGTCCTGACTTTC. Protein: CASSFFSGANVLTF. This rearrangement joins TRBV28 to TRBJ2-6; D uncertain. Per germline, CDR1 MDHEN and CDR2 SYDVKM. CDR3 length equals 14 residues. V was trimmed by 3 bases and J by 1 base, leaving 4 bases between them.

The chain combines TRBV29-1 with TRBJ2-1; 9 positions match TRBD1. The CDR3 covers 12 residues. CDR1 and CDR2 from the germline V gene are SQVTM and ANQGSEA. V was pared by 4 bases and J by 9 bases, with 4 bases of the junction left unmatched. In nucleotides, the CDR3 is TGCAGCGTTGGGGACAGGGTGGGTGAGCAGTTCTTC. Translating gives CSVGDRVGEQFF.

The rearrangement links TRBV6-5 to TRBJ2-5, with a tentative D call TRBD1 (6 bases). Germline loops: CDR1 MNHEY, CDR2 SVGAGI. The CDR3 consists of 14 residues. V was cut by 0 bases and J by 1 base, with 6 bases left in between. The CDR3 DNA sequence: TGTGCCAGCAGTTACTCGGACAGCCAAGAGACCCAGTACTTC. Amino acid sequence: CASSYSDSQETQYF.

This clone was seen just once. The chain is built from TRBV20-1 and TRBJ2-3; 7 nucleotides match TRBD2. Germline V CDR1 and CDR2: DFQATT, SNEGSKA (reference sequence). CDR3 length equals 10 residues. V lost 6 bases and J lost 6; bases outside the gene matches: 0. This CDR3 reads CSAGGDTQYF. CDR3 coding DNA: TGCAGTGCGGGGGGGGATACGCAGTATTTT.

Here the CDR3 DNA reads TGTGCCAGCAGCTCCACTAGCGGGATAATTCATGAGCAGTTCTTC. This gives the protein CASSSTSGIIHEQFF. The rearrangement uses TRBV11-3 and TRBJ2-1; TRBD2 aligns across 10 bases. The CDR3 totals 15 residues. Trimming took 4 bases from V and 8 from J; bases not matched to a gene: 8. From germline, CDR1 is SGHNT and CDR2 YENEEA.

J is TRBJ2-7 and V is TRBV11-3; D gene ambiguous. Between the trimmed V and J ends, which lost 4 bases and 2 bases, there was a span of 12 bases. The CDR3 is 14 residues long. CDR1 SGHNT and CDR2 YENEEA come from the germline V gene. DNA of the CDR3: TGTGCCAGCAGCTCCCTAGACCAACCCTACGAGCAGTACTTC. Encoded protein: CASSSLDQPYEQYF.

DNA for the CDR3: TGCGCCAGCAGCTTGACAGATCTTTACAATGAGCAGTTCTTC. Its translation: CASSLTDLYNEQFF. The chain has TRBV5-1 and TRBJ2-1; unclear D gene. The V gene's germline CDR1 is SGHRS and CDR2 YFSETQ. V was pared by 1 base and J by 4 bases, with 9 bases between. CDR3 size: 14 residues.

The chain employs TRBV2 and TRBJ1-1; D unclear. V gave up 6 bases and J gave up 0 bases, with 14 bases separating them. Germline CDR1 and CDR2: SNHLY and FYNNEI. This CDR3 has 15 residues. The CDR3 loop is CASRGRAIVNTEAFF. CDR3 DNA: TGTGCCAGCAGGGGGAGGGCGATAGTGAACACTGAAGCTTTCTTT.

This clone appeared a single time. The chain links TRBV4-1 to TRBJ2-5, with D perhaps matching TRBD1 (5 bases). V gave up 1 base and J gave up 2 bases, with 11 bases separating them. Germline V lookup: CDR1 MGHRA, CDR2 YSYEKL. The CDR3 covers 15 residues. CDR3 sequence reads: CASSQAGAVQETQYF. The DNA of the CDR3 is TGCGCCAGCAGCCAAGCTGGGGCGGTACAAGAGACCCAGTACTTC.

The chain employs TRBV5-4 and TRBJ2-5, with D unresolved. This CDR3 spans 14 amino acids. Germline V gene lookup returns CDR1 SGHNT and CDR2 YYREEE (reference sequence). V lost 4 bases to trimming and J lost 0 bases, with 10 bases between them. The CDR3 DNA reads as TGTGCCAGCAGCCTTGAAGAGTACCAAGAGACCCAGTACTTC. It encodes CASSLEEYQETQYF.

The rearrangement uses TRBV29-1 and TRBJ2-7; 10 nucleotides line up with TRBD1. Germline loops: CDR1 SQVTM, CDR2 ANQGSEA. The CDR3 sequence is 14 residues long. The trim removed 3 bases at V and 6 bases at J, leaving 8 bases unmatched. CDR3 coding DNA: TGCAGCGTTGAGCCCACCGGGACAGGGGCCGAGCAGTACTTC. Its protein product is CSVEPTGTGAEQYF.

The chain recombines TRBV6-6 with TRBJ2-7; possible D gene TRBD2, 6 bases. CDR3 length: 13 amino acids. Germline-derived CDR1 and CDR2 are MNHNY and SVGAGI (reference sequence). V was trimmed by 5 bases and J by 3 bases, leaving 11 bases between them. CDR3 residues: CASSTGTGYEQYF. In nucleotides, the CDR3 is TGTGCCAGCAGTACCGGGACTGGCTACGAGCAGTACTTC.

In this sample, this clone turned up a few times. The DNA of the CDR3 is TGTGCCAGCATGGGACAGCTTGAGACCGGGGAGCTGTTTTTT. Its protein product is CASMGQLETGELFF. The V and J genes are TRBV2 and TRBJ2-2; 7 bases align to TRBD1. The V gene's germline CDR1 is SNHLY and CDR2 FYNNEI. The CDR3 totals 14 residues. V lost 7 bases to trimming and J lost 5 bases; unmatched junction nucleotides: 7. Supplemented by reference TRBV2 and TRBJ2-2, the full variable domain reads EPEVTQTPSHQVTQMGQEVILRCVPISNHLYFYWYRQILGQKVEFLVSFYNNEISEKSEIFDDQFSVERPDGSNFTLKIRSTKLEDSAMYFCASMGQLETGELFFGEGSRLTVL.